Listed below are T cell receptor beta chains from one sample, sequenced in a study of blood T cells in healthy people across ages. TCRdb re-analysed the 5' RACE reads in MiXCR, keeping a single row per CDR3 protein. Of 1.5 million to 2 million distinct CDR3 sequences listed, about two fifths are singletons. Sequenced: blood. The receptors stem from a human donor in good health. CDR3s include the opening cysteine and the closing phenylalanine or tryptophan. A D gene is named only where the DNA matches it firmly. Only some rows state a clone size, as once, few, many or a class for expanded clones.

TRBJ1-4,few,.,TRBV20-1,TGCAGTGCTAGAGAGGCGGTACAAGCTAATGAAAAACTGTTTTTT,CSAREAVQANEKLFF
TRBJ2-7,.,.,TRBV18,TGTGCCAGCGCACCAAAACACCAAATACGGCAGGGCGAGCAGTACTTC,CASAPKHQIRQGEQYF
TRBJ1-1,.,.,TRBV7-9,TGTGCCAGCAGCTTTCAGGACAGCCGCACTGAAGCTTTCTTT,CASSFQDSRTEAFF
TRBJ1-2,.,.,TRBV4-3,TGCGCCAGCAGCCAAGATTTCCCAGGGACTGGCTACACCTTC,CASSQDFPGTGYTF
TRBJ1-1,.,.,TRBV12-3/TRBV12-4,TGTGCCAGCAGTTTTAATCCGTGGTTCGGCACTGAAGCTTTCTTT,CASSFNPWFGTEAFF
TRBJ1-3,once,TRBD1,TRBV29-1,TGCAGCGTTGCCATAACAGGGGATGGAAACACCATATATTTT,CSVAITGDGNTIYF
TRBJ1-4,few,.,TRBV6-2/TRBV6-3,TGTGCCAGCAGCCAGGAGAATGAAAAACTGTTTTTT,CASSQENEKLFF
TRBJ2-3,.,TRBD2,TRBV19,TGTGCCAGTAGTTCGACTAGCCGTCGGGGTACGCAGTATTTT,CASSSTSRRGTQYF
TRBJ2-1,.,TRBD1,TRBV7-9,TGTGCCAGCAGCTTAGCCGGGACAGGGTTTGAAAATGAGCAGTTCTTC,CASSLAGTGFENEQFF
TRBJ2-3,few,TRBD2,TRBV7-2,TGTGCCAGCAGCCCTCAGCGGGGGGCCCCCACAGATACGCAGTATTTT,CASSPQRGAPTDTQYF
TRBJ2-1,.,.,TRBV6-1,TGTGCCAGCACACCGGGGGGCCCCTACAATGAGCAGTTCTTC,CASTPGGPYNEQFF
TRBJ1-2,.,.,TRBV5-1,TGCGCCAGCAGCTCCGACGGGACCCCGGACGATGGCTACACCTTC,CASSSDGTPDDGYTF
TRBJ2-3,.,.,TRBV6-2/TRBV6-3,TGTGCCATTAGAAGCGGGCCACCAAGGGATACGCAGTATTTT,CAIRSGPPRDTQYF
TRBJ2-7,few,.,TRBV3-1,TGTGCCAGCAGCCAAGAAACCCTCCTTTGTCCGGGTAGCTCCTACGAGCAGTACTTC,CASSQETLLCPGSSYEQYF
TRBJ2-1,.,.,TRBV29-1,TGCAGCGTTGAAGATCTCGGGGGCCTCTCCTACAATGAGCAGTTCTTC,CSVEDLGGLSYNEQFF
TRBJ1-2,.,TRBD1,TRBV29-1,TGCAGCGTTTGGTCTGGGGACAGGGGGGACTATGGCTACACCTTC,CSVWSGDRGDYGYTF
TRBJ1-1,.,.,TRBV12-3/TRBV12-4,TGTGCCAGCAGCGTAGGGGCATCCAACACTGAAGCTTTCTTT,CASSVGASNTEAFF
TRBJ1-5,.,.,TRBV7-8,TGTGCCAGCAGCTTAGGGGCCTATAATCAGCCCCAGCATTTT,CASSLGAYNQPQHF
TRBJ1-5,few,.,TRBV20-1,TGCAGTGCTAGAGATGGGAGCAGGGGAGGCAATCAGCCCCAGCATTTT,CSARDGSRGGNQPQHF
TRBJ2-3,few,TRBD2,TRBV5-1,TGCGCCAGCAGCCCCTTCGCAGCGGGGGCGGCAGATACGCAGTATTTT,CASSPFAAGAADTQYF
TRBJ1-6,.,.,TRBV28,TGTGCCAGCAGTTTATGGCAGAACTATAATTCACCCCTCCACTTT,CASSLWQNYNSPLHF
TRBJ1-6,.,.,TRBV20-1,TGCAGTGCTAGACCGGGGGGGGGATATAATTCACCCCTCCACTTT,CSARPGGGYNSPLHF
TRBJ2-5,few,.,TRBV4-1,TGCGCCAGCAGCCAAGATCCCCGCTCCCCGGAGGAGACCCAGTACTTC,CASSQDPRSPEETQYF
TRBJ1-1,.,.,TRBV7-2,TGTGCCAGCAGCTTAGAGTCCGGTCAAGAAGCTTTCTTT,CASSLESGQEAFF
TRBJ1-2,.,TRBD1,TRBV4-2,TGTGCCAGCGGCCAAGCGGCAGGGGGTTATGGTAACTATGGCTACACCTTC,CASGQAAGGYGNYGYTF
TRBJ2-7,few,TRBD2,TRBV9,TGTGCCAGCAGCGTTCGGGGGGGGTCCCTTCGCGAGCAGTACTTC,CASSVRGGSLREQYF
TRBJ2-7,few,.,TRBV7-2,TGTGCCAGCAGCTTCACTAGGGACCACGAGCAGTACTTC,CASSFTRDHEQYF
TRBJ1-5,.,.,TRBV24-1,TGTGCCACCAGTGCCGCGGGTCCATATCAGCCCCAGCATTTT,CATSAAGPYQPQHF
TRBJ1-1,once,.,TRBV5-1,TGCGCCAGCAGCTTGGTAACCGATAACACTGAAGCTTTCTTT,CASSLVTDNTEAFF
TRBJ2-7,few,.,TRBV5-1,TGCGCCAGCAGCTTGGTAGGGATACCCTACGAGCAGTACTTC,CASSLVGIPYEQYF
TRBJ2-1,few,TRBD2,TRBV6-2/TRBV6-3,TGTGCCAGCAGTTACATAAGGGGGAAGGGGACTAGCTCCTACAATGAGCAGTTCTTC,CASSYIRGKGTSSYNEQFF
TRBJ2-3,.,.,TRBV7-6,TGTGCCAGCAGCTCGACTTCACGTACGCAGTATTTT,CASSSTSRTQYF
TRBJ2-5,.,TRBD2,TRBV4-3,TGCGCCAGCAGCCCTGGGGGCGGGGGGGCAACGCTAGAGACCCAGTACTTC,CASSPGGGGATLETQYF
TRBJ2-1,few,.,TRBV29-1,TGCAGCGTTGAGGCTTTCAGGGGCTACTCCTACAATGAGCAGTTCTTC,CSVEAFRGYSYNEQFF
TRBJ2-7,.,TRBD1,TRBV20-1,TGCAGTGCCCCGGGACAGGGCTTGGACGAGCAGTACTTC,CSAPGQGLDEQYF
TRBJ2-3,.,.,TRBV7-9,TGTGCCAGCAGCTCAGAAGCAGGCGCAGATACGCAGTATTTT,CASSSEAGADTQYF
TRBJ2-7,.,TRBD2,TRBV7-8,TGTGCCAGCAGCTTGGGACTAGCGGCGGACTACGAGCAGTACTTC,CASSLGLAADYEQYF
TRBJ1-4,few,.,TRBV15,TGTGCCACCAGCAGAGCCCCCGTGGGTGAAAAACTGTTTTTT,CATSRAPVGEKLFF
TRBJ2-7,.,.,TRBV24-1,TGTGCCACCAGTGAAGGAAGGCTCACCGAGCAGTACTTC,CATSEGRLTEQYF
TRBJ1-5,.,TRBD1,TRBV5-1,TGCGCCAGCAGCTTGGGGGACAGACTCAGCAATCAGCCCCAGCATTTT,CASSLGDRLSNQPQHF
TRBJ2-2,.,TRBD2,TRBV7-2,TGTGCCAGCAGCCTTACTAGCGGGGGGGCCCTGTACCGGGAGCTGTTTTTT,CASSLTSGGALYRELFF
TRBJ2-1,.,TRBD2,TRBV7-7,TGTGCTAGCAGCTTAGTTGGACTAGCAGGGGATGAGCAGTTCTTC,CASSLVGLAGDEQFF
TRBJ1-2,few,.,TRBV12-3/TRBV12-4,TGTGCCAGCAGCTTACTTCAGGGGAACGACTATGGCTACACCTTC,CASSLLQGNDYGYTF
TRBJ2-1,few,.,TRBV5-1,TGCGCCAGCAGCTTGATTTCACAGGGGCAGTTCTTC,CASSLISQGQFF
TRBJ2-3,once,TRBD2,TRBV7-2,TGTGCCAGCAGCTATGACGGGGGGGCCTCTCATATGCAGTATTTT,CASSYDGGASHMQYF
TRBJ1-2,.,TRBD1,TRBV2,TGTGCCAGCAGGAGACAGGGGGCTACACTGACGAGTGGCTACACCTTC,CASRRQGATLTSGYTF
TRBJ2-2,.,.,TRBV4-2,TGTGCCAGCAGCCAAGACCGATCCCCGATTCGGGAGCTGTTTTTT,CASSQDRSPIRELFF
TRBJ2-3,many,.,TRBV9,TGTGCCAGCAGCGTAGTGGGTGGAGCAGATACGCAGTATTTT,CASSVVGGADTQYF
TRBJ1-1,.,.,TRBV28,TGTGCCAGCAGTTTATATGAGGGGGTATGGCAAACTGAAGCTTTCTTT,CASSLYEGVWQTEAFF
TRBJ1-4,.,.,TRBV18,TGTGCCAGCTCAAGTTATGCAACTAATGAAAAACTGTTTTTT,CASSSYATNEKLFF
TRBJ2-3,.,.,TRBV7-2,TGTGCCAGCAGTTTAGCTAGCGAGGGAGATACGCAGTATTTT,CASSLASEGDTQYF
TRBJ2-7,few,.,TRBV7-2,TGTGCCAGCAGCTTAGTGGGATCCCACTCCTACGAGCAGTACTTC,CASSLVGSHSYEQYF
TRBJ2-5,few,.,TRBV18,TGTGCCAGCTCACCAGGGACGCACCAAGAGACCCAGTACTTC,CASSPGTHQETQYF
TRBJ1-2,.,.,TRBV7-9,TGTGCCAGCGGTAGGCAGAGCTATGGCTACACCTTC,CASGRQSYGYTF
TRBJ2-5,many,.,TRBV20-1,TGCAGTGCTAGAGGGAACCAAGAGACCCAGTACTTC,CSARGNQETQYF
TRBJ2-6,few,.,TRBV5-1,TGCGCCAGCAGCTTGGATACAGGGATCTCTGGGGCCAACGTCCTGACTTTC,CASSLDTGISGANVLTF
TRBJ1-1,.,.,TRBV7-2,TGTGCCAGCAGCGGTACAGGGAAAGGGGACACTGAAGCTTTCTTT,CASSGTGKGDTEAFF
TRBJ2-1,.,TRBD2,TRBV5-1,TGCGCCAGCAGCCCAGAACTAGCGGGGATTTACAATGAGCAGTTCTTC,CASSPELAGIYNEQFF